These 9 T cell receptor beta chains share one sample of origin, sequenced in a study of T cell changes during pregnancy in multiple sclerosis. Sequenced by immunoSEQ multiplex PCR; TCRdb stores in-frame clones only, minus some. The sample records about 79,000 clones, 93% being singletons. Sequencing used peripheral blood, obtained in the second trimester of pregnancy. All receptors derive from a female donor in good health, enrolled as a control in a pregnancy study.

The rearrangement links TRBV5-1 to TRBJ2-1; 13 bases are a match to TRBD2. Unmatched junction bases numbered 9, after V lost 5 bases and J lost 7 bases. The CDR3 extends over 16 amino acids. Germline CDR1 and CDR2: SGHRS and YFSETQ. The CDR3 loop is CASRYFTSGGANEQFF. CDR3 sequence (DNA): TGCGCCAGCAGGTATTTTACTAGCGGGGGGGCAAATGAGCAGTTCTTC.

This clone showed up just once. The rearrangement uses TRBV5-6 and TRBJ2-5; D possibly corresponds to TRBD1 (6 bases). Germline CDR1 and CDR2: SGHDT and YYEEEE. Trimming cost V 2 bases and J 4 bases, with 12 bases left between them. This CDR3 spans 14 amino acids. The CDR3, as DNA: TGTGCCAGCAGCTTCAGGGGTTCCTTAGAGACCCAGTACTTC. Protein: CASSFRGSLETQYF.

The V call is TRBV4-3, the J call TRBJ2-2; a possible D gene is TRBD2 (7 bases). This CDR3 is built from 13 residues. Germline-derived CDR1 and CDR2 are LGHNA and YSLEER. Trimming pared 5 bases from V and 9 bases from J, leaving 13 bases between. The CDR3 region is CASSSGGGRELFF. In DNA, the CDR3 is TGCGCCAGCAGCTCTGGGGGGGGCCGGGAGCTGTTTTTT.

The sample holds a few counts of this clone. The junction and the germline gene differ at one end; a read error may be behind it. The CDR3 loop reads CASSPPMDRDRNF. The CDR3 coding sequence is TGTGCCAGCAGCCCCCCAATGGATCGGGACAGGAATTTT. The chain combines TRBV7-9 with TRBJ1-3; 8 bases align to TRBD1. The CDR3 totals 13 residues. The germline V gene encodes CDR1 SEHNR and CDR2 FQNEAQ (reference sequence).

The chain recombines TRBV7-9 with TRBJ2-3; 13 bases match TRBD2. This CDR3 comprises 16 residues. The germline CDR1 and CDR2 sequences are SEHNR and FQNEAQ (reference sequence). After removal of 3 bases from V and 1 base from J, the junction contained 1 base not matched to a gene. The CDR3: CASSFGTSGGTDTQYF. The CDR3 DNA follows: TGTGCCAGCAGCTTCGGGACTAGCGGGGGCACAGATACGCAGTATTTT.

The chain couples TRBV4-2 to TRBJ2-3, with 10 bases identical to TRBD2. Germline V lookup: CDR1 LGHNA, CDR2 YNFKEQ. V lost 0 bases and J lost 4; bases outside the gene matches: 1. This CDR3 contains 15 residues. CDR3 loop: CASSQDTSGADTQYF. For the CDR3, the DNA is TGTGCCAGCAGCCAAGATACTAGCGGGGCAGATACGCAGTATTTT.

This chain connects TRBV5-1 to TRBJ2-1; TRBD1 is a possible D gene (6 bases). Per germline, CDR1 SGHRS and CDR2 YFSETQ. Trimming removed 2 bases from V and 10 bases from J, with 16 bases in between. The CDR3 length is 14 residues. Here the CDR3 reads CASSLGAGDWEQFF. Written as DNA, the CDR3 is TGCGCCAGCAGCTTAGGGGCAGGGGATTGGGAGCAGTTCTTC.

Written as DNA, the CDR3 is TGCGCCAGCAGCCAAGAGGCGCGGGTAGCACCCCTCCACTTT. Translated: CASSQEARVAPLHF. V usage is TRBV4-3 and J usage is TRBJ1-6; D is undetermined. V lost 0 bases and J 11 bases, leaving 11 bases between the germline ends. CDR3 length equals 14 residues. Germline V gene data show CDR1 as LGHNA and CDR2 as YSLEER.

In nucleotides, the CDR3 is TGTGCCAGCAGCGTAGACTTAGGGGGCCGCACAGATACGCAGTATTTT. This encodes CASSVDLGGRTDTQYF. The chain combines TRBV9 with TRBJ2-3, with TRBD1 matching 7 bases. After removal of 0 bases from V and 1 base from J, the junction contained 5 bases not matched to a gene. The CDR3 loop spans 16 amino acids. Germline values: CDR1 SGDLS, CDR2 YYNGEE.